These 12 T cell receptor beta chains share one sample of origin, sequenced in a study of cytomegalovirus exposure and HLA in healthy donors (dated by TCRdb to 2015 to 2018). The library relied on the immunoSEQ multiplex PCR assay. The multiplex PCR relied on a mix of 60 forward primers for TCR Vbeta segments and 13 reverse primers for TCR Jbeta segments. Entries here come from immuneACCESS through TCRdb and include only in-frame sequences with V and J called. Some clones fail to appear in such tables; in the studies checked, an unresolved V gene covers under half of the shortfall, and the cause of the remainder is unknown. The sample contains 80,000 or so clones, over 65% of them found a single time. The ten most abundant clones make up 4% to 5.5% of the sample. The sample was PBMCs. The receptors were gathered from a man between 35 and 55 years old in good health and CMV-seronegative.

V gene TRBV28 combines with J gene TRBJ1-4; TRBD1 matches at 10 bases. The V segment lost 2 bases and the J segment 8 bases; nucleotides outside the gene matches: 8. The CDR3 extends over 16 amino acids. CDR1 is MDHEN and CDR2 is SYDVKM in the germline V gene. The CDR3 reads CASSLQGQGRREKLFF. For the CDR3, the DNA is TGTGCCAGCAGTTTACAGGGACAGGGGCGTAGGGAAAAACTGTTTTTT. Drawing the rest from reference TRBV28 and TRBJ1-4, the complete variable domain is DVKVTQSSRYLVKRTGEKVFLECVQDMDHENMFWYRQDPGLGLRLIYFSYDVKMKEKGDIPEGYSVSREKKERFSLILESASTNQTSMYLCASSLQGQGRREKLFFGSGTQLSVL.

This clone was seen a single time. The chain uses TRBV4-2 and TRBJ1-2, with 7 bases lining up with TRBD1. Unmatched junction bases numbered 11, after V lost 5 bases and J lost 2 bases. Germline V gene lookup returns CDR1 LGHNA and CDR2 YNFKEQ. The CDR3 loop spans 16 amino acids. The CDR3 loop is CASSSRGEQGNYGYTF. In DNA, the CDR3 is TGTGCCAGCAGCTCTCGAGGGGAACAGGGGAACTATGGCTACACCTTC.

Only a few counts were recorded for this clone. CDR3 DNA sequence: TGTGCCAGCAGCCTAAGCTCGGGGGGGGACACTGAAGCTTTCTTT. Translation: CASSLSSGGDTEAFF. The rearrangement joins TRBV27 to TRBJ1-1, with a weak D call TRBD1 (5 bases). Germline V CDR1 and CDR2: MNHEY, SMNVEV (reference sequence). V lost 6 bases, J lost 3 bases, and 17 bases lay in between. There are 15 residues in the CDR3.

The chain combines TRBV30 with TRBJ1-3; 10 positions match TRBD1. Germline CDR1 is GTSNPN and CDR2 is SVGIG (reference sequence). Unmatched junction bases numbered 2, after V lost 1 base and J lost 5 bases. This CDR3 spans 14 amino acids. CDR3 sequence reads: CAWSETGGRNTIYF. CDR3 nucleotide sequence: TGTGCCTGGAGTGAGACAGGGGGCAGAAACACCATATATTTT.

The V gene is TRBV28, the J gene TRBJ1-6, with D unresolved. CDR1 is MDHEN, CDR2 SYDVKM, per germline. Deletions cut 0 bases from V and 10 bases from J, with 10 bases between. The CDR3 totals 14 residues. CDR3 nucleotide sequence: TGTGCCAGCAGTTTATGGGCGTTCGGGTCACCCCTCCACTTT. This sequence encodes CASSLWAFGSPLHF. The variable domain in full, with the rest retrieved from reference TRBV28 and TRBJ1-6, is DVKVTQSSRYLVKRTGEKVFLECVQDMDHENMFWYRQDPGLGLRLIYFSYDVKMKEKGDIPEGYSVSREKKERFSLILESASTNQTSMYLCASSLWAFGSPLHFGNGTRLTVT.

The chain joins TRBV7-6 to TRBJ2-2, with TRBD1 matching 8 bases. Germline V CDR1 and CDR2: SGHVS, FNYEAQ. The CDR3 loop spans 13 amino acids. Trimming took 4 bases from V and 8 from J; bases not matched to a gene: 3. The CDR3 coding sequence is TGTGCCAGCAGCTCAAGGGACAGGGGGGAGCTGTTTTTT. Translation: CASSSRDRGELFF.

The genes are TRBV18 and TRBJ2-7, with D maybe TRBD1 (5 bases). Trimming removed 0 bases from V and 5 bases from J, with 11 bases in between. The CDR3 has 14 amino acids. CDR1 KGHSH and CDR2 LQKENI come from the germline V gene. CDR3 coding DNA: TGTGCCAGCTCACCACCCAGCCTCAGGGACGAGCAGTACTTC. It is translated as CASSPPSLRDEQYF.

V gene TRBV28 combines with J gene TRBJ1-5; the match to TRBD1 covers 9 bases. In germline, CDR1 is MDHEN, CDR2 SYDVKM. The junction had 11 bases not matched to a gene; V was cut back by 6 bases and J by 2 bases. The CDR3 extends over 17 amino acids. The CDR3 sequence is CASRLTGGRKGNQPQHF. DNA of the CDR3: TGTGCCAGCAGACTGACAGGGGGAAGGAAGGGCAATCAGCCCCAGCATTTT.

The V call is TRBV9, the J call TRBJ2-5; 11 nucleotides line up with TRBD2. The CDR3 contains 17 residues. With 3 bases clipped from V and 4 bases from J, the junction kept 11 bases outside the gene matches. Per the germline V gene, CDR1 is SGDLS and CDR2 is YYNGEE. CDR3 sequence reads: CASSARVAGGRIETQYF. The CDR3 region has the DNA TGTGCCAGCAGCGCCCGAGTAGCGGGAGGGCGGATAGAGACCCAGTACTTC.

CDR3 in amino acids: CASSLDGRGGQFF. The CDR3 nucleotides read TGCGCCAGCAGCTTGGACGGGAGGGGGGGGCAGTTCTTC. V gene TRBV5-1 combines with J gene TRBJ2-1; 8 nucleotides line up with TRBD2. The V and J ends lost 0 bases and 12 bases, in that order; junction bases with no gene match: 5. The CDR3 has 13 amino acids. Looked up from germline, CDR1 is SGHRS and CDR2 is YFSETQ.

The CDR3 loop is CASSLRDISGNTIYF. The CDR3 region has the DNA TGTGCCAGCAGTTTAAGGGACATCTCTGGAAACACCATATATTTT. The J gene is TRBJ1-3, the V gene TRBV28, with D possibly matching TRBD1 (6 bases). Germline values: CDR1 MDHEN, CDR2 SYDVKM. This CDR3 spans 15 amino acids. V lost 2 bases, J lost 0 bases, and 8 bases lay in between. The whole variable domain, remainder taken from reference TRBV28 and TRBJ1-3, is DVKVTQSSRYLVKRTGEKVFLECVQDMDHENMFWYRQDPGLGLRLIYFSYDVKMKEKGDIPEGYSVSREKKERFSLILESASTNQTSMYLCASSLRDISGNTIYFGEGSWLTVV.

The chain carries TRBV9 and TRBJ2-2, with a weak D call TRBD2 (6 bases). V shed 5 bases and J shed 1 base, with 6 bases lying between them. The CDR3 contains 13 residues. Germline-derived CDR1 and CDR2 are SGDLS and YYNGEE. CDR3 loop: CASREGNTGELFF. The CDR3 coding sequence is TGTGCCAGCAGGGAGGGGAACACCGGGGAGCTGTTTTTT. Looking up the rest from reference TRBV9 and TRBJ2-2 gives the full variable domain: DSGVTQTPKHLITATGQRVTLRCSPRSGDLSVYWYQQSLDQGLQFLIQYYNGEERAKGNILERFSAQQFPDLHSELNLSSLELGDSALYFCASREGNTGELFFGEGSRLTVL.